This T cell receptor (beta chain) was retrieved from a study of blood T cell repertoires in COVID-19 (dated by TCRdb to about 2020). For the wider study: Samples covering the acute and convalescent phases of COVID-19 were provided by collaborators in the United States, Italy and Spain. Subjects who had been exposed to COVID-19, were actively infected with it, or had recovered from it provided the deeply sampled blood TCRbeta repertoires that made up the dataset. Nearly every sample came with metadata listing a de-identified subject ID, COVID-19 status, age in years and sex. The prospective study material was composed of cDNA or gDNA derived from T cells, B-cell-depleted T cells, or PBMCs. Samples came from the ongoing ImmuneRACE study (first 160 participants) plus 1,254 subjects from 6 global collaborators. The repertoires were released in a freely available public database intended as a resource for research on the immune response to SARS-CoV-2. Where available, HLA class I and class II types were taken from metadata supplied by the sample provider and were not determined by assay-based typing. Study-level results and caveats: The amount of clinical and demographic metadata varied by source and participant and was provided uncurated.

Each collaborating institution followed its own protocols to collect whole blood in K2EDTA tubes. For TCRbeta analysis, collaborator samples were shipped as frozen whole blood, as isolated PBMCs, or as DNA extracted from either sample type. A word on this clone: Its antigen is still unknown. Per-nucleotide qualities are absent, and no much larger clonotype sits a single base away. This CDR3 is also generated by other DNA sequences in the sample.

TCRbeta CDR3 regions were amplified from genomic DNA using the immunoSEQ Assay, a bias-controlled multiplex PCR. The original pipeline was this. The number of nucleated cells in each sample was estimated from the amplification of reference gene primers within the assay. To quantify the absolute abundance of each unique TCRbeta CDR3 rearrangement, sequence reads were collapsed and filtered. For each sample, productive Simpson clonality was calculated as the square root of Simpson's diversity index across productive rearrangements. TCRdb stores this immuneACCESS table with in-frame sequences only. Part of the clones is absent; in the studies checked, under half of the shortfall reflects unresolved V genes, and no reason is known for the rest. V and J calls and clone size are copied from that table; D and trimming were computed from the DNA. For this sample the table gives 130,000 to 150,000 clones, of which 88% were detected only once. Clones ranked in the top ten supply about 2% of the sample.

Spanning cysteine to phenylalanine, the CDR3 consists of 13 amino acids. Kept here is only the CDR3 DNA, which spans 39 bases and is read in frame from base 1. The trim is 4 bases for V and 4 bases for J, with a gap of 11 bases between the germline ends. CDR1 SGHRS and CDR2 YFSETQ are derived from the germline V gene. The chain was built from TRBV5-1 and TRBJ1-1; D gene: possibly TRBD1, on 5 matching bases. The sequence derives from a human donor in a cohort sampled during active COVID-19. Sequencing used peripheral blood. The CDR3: CASSLRGGTEAFF. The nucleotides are TGCGCCAGCAGCCTTAGGGGAGGCACTGAAGCTTTCTTT. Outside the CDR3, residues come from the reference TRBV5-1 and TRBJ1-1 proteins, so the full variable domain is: KAGVTQTPRYLIKTRGQQVTLSCSPISGHRSVSWYQQTPGQGLQFLFEYFSETQRNKGNFPGRFSGRQFSNSRSEMNVSTLELGDSALYLCASSLRGGTEAFFGQGTRLTVV.